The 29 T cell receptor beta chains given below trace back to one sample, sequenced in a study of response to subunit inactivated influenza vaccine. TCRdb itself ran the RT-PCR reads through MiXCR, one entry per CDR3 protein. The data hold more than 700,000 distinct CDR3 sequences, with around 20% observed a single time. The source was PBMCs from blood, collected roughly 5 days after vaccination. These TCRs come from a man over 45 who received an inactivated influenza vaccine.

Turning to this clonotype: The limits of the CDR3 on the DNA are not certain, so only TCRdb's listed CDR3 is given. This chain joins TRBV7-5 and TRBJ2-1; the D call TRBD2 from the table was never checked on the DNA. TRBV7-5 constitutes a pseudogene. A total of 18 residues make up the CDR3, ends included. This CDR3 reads CISVPEATTLAGYNEQFF.

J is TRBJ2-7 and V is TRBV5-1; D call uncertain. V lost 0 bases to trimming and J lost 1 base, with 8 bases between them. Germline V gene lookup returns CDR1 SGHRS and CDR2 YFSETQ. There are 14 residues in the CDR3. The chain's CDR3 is CASSLVAYSYEQYF. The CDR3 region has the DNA TGCGCCAGCAGCTTGGTGGCCTATTCCTACGAGCAGTACTTC.

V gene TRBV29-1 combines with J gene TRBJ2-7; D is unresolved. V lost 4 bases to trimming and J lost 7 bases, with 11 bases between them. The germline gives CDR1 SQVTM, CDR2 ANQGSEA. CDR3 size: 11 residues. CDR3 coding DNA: TGCAGCGTTGGGTTGCTGGGTGAGCAGTACTTC. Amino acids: CSVGLLGEQYF.

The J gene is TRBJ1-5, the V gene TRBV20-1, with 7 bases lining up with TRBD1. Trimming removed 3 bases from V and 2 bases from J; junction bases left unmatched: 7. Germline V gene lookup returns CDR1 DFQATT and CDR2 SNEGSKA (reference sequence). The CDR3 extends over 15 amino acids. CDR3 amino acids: CSAREGGSGNQPQHF. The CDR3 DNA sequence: TGCAGTGCTAGGGAAGGGGGCTCCGGCAATCAGCCCCAGCATTTT.

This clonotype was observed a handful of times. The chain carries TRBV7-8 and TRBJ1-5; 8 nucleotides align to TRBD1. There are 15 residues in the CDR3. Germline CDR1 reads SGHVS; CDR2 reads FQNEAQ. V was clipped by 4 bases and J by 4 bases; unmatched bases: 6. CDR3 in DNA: TGTGCCAGCAGCTCTGGGACAGGATGGAATCAGCCCCAGCATTTT. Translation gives CASSSGTGWNQPQHF.

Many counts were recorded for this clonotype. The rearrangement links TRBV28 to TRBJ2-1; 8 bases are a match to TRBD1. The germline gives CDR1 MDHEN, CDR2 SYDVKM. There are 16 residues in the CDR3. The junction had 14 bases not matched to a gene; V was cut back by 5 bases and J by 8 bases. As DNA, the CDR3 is TGTGCCAGCAGTGTCGAGGACAGGGACAAGGTCGATGAGCAGTTCTTC. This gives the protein CASSVEDRDKVDEQFF.

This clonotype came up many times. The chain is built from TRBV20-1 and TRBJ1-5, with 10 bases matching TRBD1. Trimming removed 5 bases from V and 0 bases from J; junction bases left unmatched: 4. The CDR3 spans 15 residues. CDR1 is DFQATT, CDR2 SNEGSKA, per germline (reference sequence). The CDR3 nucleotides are TGCAGTGCTCGGACAGGGGGAGTTAGCAATCAGCCCCAGCATTTT. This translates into CSARTGGVSNQPQHF.

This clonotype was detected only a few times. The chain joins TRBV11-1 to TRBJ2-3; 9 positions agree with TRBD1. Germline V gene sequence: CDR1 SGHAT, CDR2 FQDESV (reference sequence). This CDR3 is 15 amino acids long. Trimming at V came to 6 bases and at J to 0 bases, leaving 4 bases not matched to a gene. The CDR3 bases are TGTGCCAGCAGTCGGGACAGGGCGAGCACAGATACGCAGTATTTT. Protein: CASSRDRASTDTQYF.

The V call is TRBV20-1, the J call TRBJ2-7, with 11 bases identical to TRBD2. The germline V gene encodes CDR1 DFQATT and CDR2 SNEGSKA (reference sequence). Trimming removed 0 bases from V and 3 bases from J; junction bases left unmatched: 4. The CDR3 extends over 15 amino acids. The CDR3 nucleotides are TGCAGTGCTAGAGACGGACTAGCGGGCGACTACGAGCAGTACTTC. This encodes CSARDGLAGDYEQYF.

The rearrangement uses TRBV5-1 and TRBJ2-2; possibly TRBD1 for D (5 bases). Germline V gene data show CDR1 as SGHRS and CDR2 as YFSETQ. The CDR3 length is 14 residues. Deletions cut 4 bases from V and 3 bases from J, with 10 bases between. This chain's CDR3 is CASSPRVDTGELFF. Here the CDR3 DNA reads TGCGCCAGCAGCCCCAGGGTGGACACCGGGGAGCTGTTTTTT.

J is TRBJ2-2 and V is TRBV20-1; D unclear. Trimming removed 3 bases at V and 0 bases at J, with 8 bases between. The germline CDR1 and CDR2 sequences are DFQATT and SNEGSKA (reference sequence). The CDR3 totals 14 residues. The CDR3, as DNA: TGCAGTGCTAGTCCCATCTCGAACACCGGGGAGCTGTTTTTT. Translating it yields CSASPISNTGELFF.

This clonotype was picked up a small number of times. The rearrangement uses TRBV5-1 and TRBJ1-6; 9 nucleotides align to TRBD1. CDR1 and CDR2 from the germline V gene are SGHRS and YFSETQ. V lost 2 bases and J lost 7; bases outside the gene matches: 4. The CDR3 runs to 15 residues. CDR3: CASSLGTGRNSPLHF. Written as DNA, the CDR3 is TGCGCCAGCAGCTTAGGGACAGGGCGCAATTCACCCCTCCACTTT.

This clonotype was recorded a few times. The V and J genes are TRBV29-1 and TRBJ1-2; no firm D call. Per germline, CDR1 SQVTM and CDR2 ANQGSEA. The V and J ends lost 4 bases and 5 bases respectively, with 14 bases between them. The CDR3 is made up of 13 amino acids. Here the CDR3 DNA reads TGCAGCGTTGGTACCCGGGGAACATATGGCTACACCTTC. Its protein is CSVGTRGTYGYTF.

CDR3 coding DNA: TGTGCCAGCAGCACCCGCATTGGGGGGGAGACCCAGTACTTC. It yields the protein CASSTRIGGETQYF. The rearrangement joins TRBV7-2 to TRBJ2-5; D possibly corresponds to TRBD2 (6 bases). The germline CDR1 and CDR2 sequences are SGHTA and FQGNSA. Deletions cut 5 bases from V and 5 bases from J, with 15 bases between. The CDR3 has 14 residues.

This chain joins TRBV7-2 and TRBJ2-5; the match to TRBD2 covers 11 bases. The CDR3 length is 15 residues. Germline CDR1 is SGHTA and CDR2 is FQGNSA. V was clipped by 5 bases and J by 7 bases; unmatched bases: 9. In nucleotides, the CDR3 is TGTGCCAGCAGCACATTAGCGGGGGGGGCTGCGACCCAGTACTTC. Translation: CASSTLAGGAATQYF.

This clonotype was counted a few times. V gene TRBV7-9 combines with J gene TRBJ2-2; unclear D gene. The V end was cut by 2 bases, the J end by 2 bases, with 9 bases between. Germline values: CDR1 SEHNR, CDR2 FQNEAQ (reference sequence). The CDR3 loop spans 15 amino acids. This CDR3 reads CASSLSTSNTGELFF. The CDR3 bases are TGTGCCAGCAGCTTATCCACCTCAAACACCGGGGAGCTGTTTTTT. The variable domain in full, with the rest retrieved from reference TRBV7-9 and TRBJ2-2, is DTGVSQNPRHKITKRGQNVTFRCDPISEHNRLYWYRQTLGQGPEFLTYFQNEAQLEKSRLLSDRFSAERPKGSFSTLEIQRTEQGDSAMYLCASSLSTSNTGELFFGEGSRLTVL.

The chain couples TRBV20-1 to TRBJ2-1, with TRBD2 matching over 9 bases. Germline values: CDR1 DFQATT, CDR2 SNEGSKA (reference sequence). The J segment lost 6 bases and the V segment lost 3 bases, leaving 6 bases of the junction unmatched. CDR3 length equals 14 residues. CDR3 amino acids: CSASRSSGTNEQFF. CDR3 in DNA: TGCAGTGCTAGTAGGTCTAGCGGGACCAATGAGCAGTTCTTC.

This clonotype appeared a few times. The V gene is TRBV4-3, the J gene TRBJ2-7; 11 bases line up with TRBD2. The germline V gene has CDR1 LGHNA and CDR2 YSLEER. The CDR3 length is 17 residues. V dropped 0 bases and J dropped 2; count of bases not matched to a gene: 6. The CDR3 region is CASSQDETSGVPYEQYF. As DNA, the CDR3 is TGCGCCAGCAGCCAAGATGAGACTAGCGGGGTACCCTACGAGCAGTACTTC.

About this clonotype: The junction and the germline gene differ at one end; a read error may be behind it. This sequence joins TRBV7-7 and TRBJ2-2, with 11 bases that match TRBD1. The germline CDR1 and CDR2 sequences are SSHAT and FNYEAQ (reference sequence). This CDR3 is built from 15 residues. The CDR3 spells CASSTGQGATGELFF. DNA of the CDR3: TGTGCTAGCAGCACAGGACAGGGGGCAACCGGGGAGCTGTTTTTT.

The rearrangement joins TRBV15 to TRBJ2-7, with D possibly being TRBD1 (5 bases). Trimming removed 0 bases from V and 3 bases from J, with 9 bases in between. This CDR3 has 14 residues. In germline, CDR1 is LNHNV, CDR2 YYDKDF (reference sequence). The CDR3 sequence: CATSRDKGRYEQYF. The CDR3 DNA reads TGTGCCACCAGCAGAGATAAGGGGCGCTACGAGCAGTACTTC. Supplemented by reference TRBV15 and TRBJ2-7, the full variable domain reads DAMVIQNPRYQVTQFGKPVTLSCSQTLNHNVMYWYQQKSSQAPKLLFHYYDKDFNNEADTPDNFQSRRPNTSFCFLDIRSPGLGDTAMYLCATSRDKGRYEQYFGPGTRLTVT.

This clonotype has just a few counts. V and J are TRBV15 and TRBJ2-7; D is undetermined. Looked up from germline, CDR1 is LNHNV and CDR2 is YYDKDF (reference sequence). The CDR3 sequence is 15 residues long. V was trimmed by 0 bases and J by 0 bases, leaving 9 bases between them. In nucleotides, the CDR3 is TGTGCCACCAGCAGAGATGGGCAGAGCTCCTACGAGCAGTACTTC. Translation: CATSRDGQSSYEQYF.

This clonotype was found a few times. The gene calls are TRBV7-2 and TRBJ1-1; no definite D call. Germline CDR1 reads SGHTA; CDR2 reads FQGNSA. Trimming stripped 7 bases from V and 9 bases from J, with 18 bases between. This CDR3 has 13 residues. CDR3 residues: CASTPSGWWQAFF. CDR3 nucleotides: TGTGCCAGCACCCCCTCAGGCTGGTGGCAAGCTTTCTTT. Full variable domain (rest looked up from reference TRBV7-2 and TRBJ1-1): GAGVSQSPSNKVTEKGKDVELRCDPISGHTALYWYRQSLGQGLEFLIYFQGNSAPDKSGLPSDRFSAERTGGSVSTLTIQRTQQEDSAVYLCASTPSGWWQAFFGQGTRLTVV.

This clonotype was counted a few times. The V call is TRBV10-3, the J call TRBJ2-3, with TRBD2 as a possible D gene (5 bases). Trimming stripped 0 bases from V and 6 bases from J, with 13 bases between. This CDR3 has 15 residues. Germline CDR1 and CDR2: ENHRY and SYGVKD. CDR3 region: CAISESGLGVDTQYF. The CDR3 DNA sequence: TGTGCCATCAGTGAGTCAGGCCTCGGGGTGGATACGCAGTATTTT.

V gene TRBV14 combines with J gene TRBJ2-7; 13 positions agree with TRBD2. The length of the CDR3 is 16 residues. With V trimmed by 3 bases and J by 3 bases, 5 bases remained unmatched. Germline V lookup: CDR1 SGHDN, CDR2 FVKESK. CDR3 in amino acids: CASSHGLAGAHYEQYF. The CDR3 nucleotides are TGTGCCAGCAGCCACGGACTAGCGGGGGCGCACTACGAGCAGTACTTC.

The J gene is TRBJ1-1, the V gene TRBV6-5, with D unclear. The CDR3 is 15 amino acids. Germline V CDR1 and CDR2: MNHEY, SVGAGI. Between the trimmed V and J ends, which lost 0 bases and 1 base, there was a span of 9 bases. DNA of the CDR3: TGTGCCAGCAGTTACTCATCGGCGGGGAACACTGAAGCTTTCTTT. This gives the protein CASSYSSAGNTEAFF.

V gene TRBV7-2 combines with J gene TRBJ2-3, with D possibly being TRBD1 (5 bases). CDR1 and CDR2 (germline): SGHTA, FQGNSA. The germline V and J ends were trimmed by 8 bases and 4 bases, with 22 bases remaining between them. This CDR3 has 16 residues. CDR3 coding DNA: TGTGCCAGCGGAAGGGGAAGGGTCCTAGACGCAGATACGCAGTATTTT. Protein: CASGRGRVLDADTQYF.

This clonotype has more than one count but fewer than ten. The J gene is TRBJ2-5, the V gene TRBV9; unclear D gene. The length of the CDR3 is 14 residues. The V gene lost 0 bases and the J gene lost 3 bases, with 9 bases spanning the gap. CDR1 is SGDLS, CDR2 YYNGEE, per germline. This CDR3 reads CASSVGRSEETQYF. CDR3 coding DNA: TGTGCCAGCAGCGTAGGAAGGAGCGAAGAGACCCAGTACTTC.

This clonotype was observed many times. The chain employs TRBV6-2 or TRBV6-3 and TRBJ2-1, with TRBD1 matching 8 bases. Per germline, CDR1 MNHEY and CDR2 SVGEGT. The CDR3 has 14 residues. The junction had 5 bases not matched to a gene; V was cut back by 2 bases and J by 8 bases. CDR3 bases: TGTGCCAGCAGTTACGGGACAGGTGGAGATGAGCAGTTCTTC. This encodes CASSYGTGGDEQFF.

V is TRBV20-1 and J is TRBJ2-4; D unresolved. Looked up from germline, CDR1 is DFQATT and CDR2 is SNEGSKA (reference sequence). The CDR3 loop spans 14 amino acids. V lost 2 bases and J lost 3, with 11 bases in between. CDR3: CSARQAADKNIQYF. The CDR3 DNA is TGCAGTGCTAGACAGGCGGCGGACAAAAACATTCAGTACTTC.